The rows below give T cell receptor beta chains drawn from one sample of a study of monozygotic twins with inflammatory bowel disease. Using the 5' RACE reads, TCRdb records one entry per CDR3 protein without DNA. This sample's table has 150,000 to 200,000 distinct CDR3 sequences. Source material: blood. The origin of the receptors is a human donor with ulcerative colitis or Crohn's disease, or a healthy co-twin of an affected twin (not recorded which). Both conserved end residues are part of each CDR3.

len,v_gene,j_gene,CDR3aa
12,TRBV20-1,TRBJ2-3,CSASGHQDTQYF
12,TRBV29-1,TRBJ2-3,CSVESGADTQYF
11,TRBV29-1,TRBJ1-3,CSVNGGNTIYF
18,TRBV18,TRBJ1-5,CASSPLAGQGSSNQPQHF
17,TRBV5-1,TRBJ2-1,CASSSHLVSRSNNEQFF
14,TRBV24-1,TRBJ2-3,CATSEAGGTDTQYF
15,TRBV27,TRBJ2-7,CASSSPGQGAYEQYF
15,TRBV9,TRBJ1-1,CASSVVGGLNTEAFF
15,TRBV29-1,TRBJ2-7,CSVVPWTGIVYEQYF
15,TRBV14,TRBJ1-1,CASSQDFASNTEAFF
16,TRBV20-1,TRBJ2-3,CSAGKLAGVSTDTQYF
15,TRBV5-1,TRBJ2-1,CASSSSSGGANEQFF
11,TRBV2,TRBJ2-1,CASMVGGEQFF
12,TRBV10-3,TRBJ2-2,CATGQNTGELFF
15,TRBV5-4,TRBJ1-1,CASSPRMGRNTEAFF
18,TRBV11-2,TRBJ1-2,CASSLIETGAPLIYGYTF
14,TRBV7-2,TRBJ1-6,CASSLGRYNSPLHF
11,TRBV27,TRBJ1-1,CASVRGIEAFF
14,TRBV10-3,TRBJ2-1,CAISESTRNNEQFF
13,TRBV5-1,TRBJ2-2,CASSRDSTGELFF
14,TRBV7-6,TRBJ1-1,CASSLAQQNTEAFF
15,TRBV7-2,TRBJ1-1,CASSESGRMNTEAFF
13,TRBV20-1,TRBJ2-5,CSAPGTGGATQYF
12,TRBV28,TRBJ1-1,CASNSDRFEAFF
14,TRBV19,TRBJ2-6,CASTTHSGANVLTF
14,TRBV5-5,TRBJ2-1,CASSLALGVYEQFF
12,TRBV7-2,TRBJ1-3,CASSLGGNTIYF
14,TRBV13,TRBJ2-4,CASSLEEAKNMQYF
13,TRBV27,TRBJ1-2,CASSFRQFYGYTF
13,TRBV10-3,TRBJ1-5,CAIRMTENQPQHF
14,TRBV19,TRBJ2-2,CASTFLKADGELFF
16,TRBV11-2,TRBJ1-1,CASSFGDGLFDTEAFF
15,TRBV10-3,TRBJ2-2,CAISESSGALGELFF
15,TRBV7-2,TRBJ1-3,CASSLVPLSGNTIYF
14,TRBV7-2,TRBJ1-5,CASSLEVDNQPQHF
14,TRBV5-1,TRBJ2-7,CASSLGAGLYEQYF
14,TRBV6-6,TRBJ2-1,CASSYSTSNNEQFF
16,TRBV19,TRBJ2-1,CASSIGGRGSYNEQFF
16,TRBV5-1,TRBJ2-7,CASSLLPGTSASEQYF
15,TRBV7-2,TRBJ2-5,CASSKQTGELETQYF
18,TRBV6-2/TRBV6-3,TRBJ2-1,CASSGGRDSQFFYNEQFF
12,TRBV27,TRBJ2-1,CASSLPHNEQFF
15,TRBV20-1,TRBJ1-1,CSARGVQGGDTEAFF